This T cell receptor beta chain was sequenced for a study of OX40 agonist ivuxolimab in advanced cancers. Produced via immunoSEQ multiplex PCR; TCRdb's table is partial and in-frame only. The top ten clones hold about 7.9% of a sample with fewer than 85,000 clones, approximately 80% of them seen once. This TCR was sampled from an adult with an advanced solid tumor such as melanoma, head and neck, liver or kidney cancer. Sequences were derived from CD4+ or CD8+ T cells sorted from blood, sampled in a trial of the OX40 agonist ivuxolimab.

The CDR3 region is CASSLDGQGTEAFF. The CDR3 bases are TGTGCCAGCAGCTTAGATGGGCAGGGCACTGAAGCTTTCTTT. This chain links TRBV7-9 with TRBJ1-1, with a possible D match to TRBD1 (5 bases). Germline V gene data show CDR1 as SEHNR and CDR2 as FQNEAQ (reference sequence). The CDR3 runs to 14 residues. V was pared by 1 base and J by 4 bases, with 10 bases between.